The rows below give T cell receptor beta chains drawn from one sample of a study of tumor and adjacent non-tumor tissue in lung cancer. One entry per CDR3 protein, called by TCRdb with MiXCR from the multiplex PCR reads. The sample holds some 100,000 distinct CDR3 sequences, 80% seen once. Material: distant non-tumor lung tissue. The receptors shown here come from a man in his fifties or sixties with small cell lung cancer. Each CDR3 is given without its conserved first and last residue.

j_call v_call cdr3_aa
TRBJ2-1 TRBV6-2/TRBV6-3 ASSYSATSGRAVYNEQF
TRBJ1-3 TRBV11-2 ASCLAGAFSGNTMY
TRBJ2-1 TRBV11-1 PSSVSGLAEGSSYDEQL
TRBJ2-1 TRBV11-2 ASQKRQGDKQF
TRBJ2-1 TRBV11-3 TSSHRTSGRAEQF
TRBJ1-1 TRBV19 ASIDPQGGNTEAF
TRBJ2-1 TRBV6-2/TRBV6-3 ASRGLADYNERF
TRBJ2-1 TRBV20-1 SVRILVAGAYNEQF
TRBJ2-5 TRBV20-1 SARDPAGGGGQETQY
TRBJ2-7 TRBV28 ASSFLGTSGYEQY
TRBJ2-7 TRBV4-2 AGSQVRTDSYKQY
TRBJ2-3 TRBV12-3/TRBV12-4 PSSFDWGARTDTQY
TRBJ2-3 TRBV4-1 ASSQDGSVLSTDTQY
TRBJ2-5 TRBV7-8 AGSLTGDQGTQY
TRBJ2-5 TRBV12-3/TRBV12-4 DSSSVVKTQY
TRBJ2-5 TRBV12-3/TRBV12-4 ASSTYSGIQETQY
TRBJ1-4 TRBV11-2 VSSANEKLF
TRBJ2-5 TRBV7-9 ISSPPRDRVAETQY
TRBJ2-3 TRBV7-9 ASSLNGLAGAKDTQY
TRBJ2-1 TRBV12-3/TRBV12-4 ASSFGISPSEQF
TRBJ1-1 TRBV6-6 ASSDKVETEAF
TRBJ2-3 TRBV7-3 ASSLVPSRGLAGTTDTQY
TRBJ1-2 TRBV29-1 SVGSGQGSYGYT
TRBJ2-2 TRBV5-8 VSSRGLALDTGEPF
TRBJ2-7 TRBV4-1 ASSQVNGTGDSYEQY
TRBJ2-3 TRBV11-2 ASSSGEIAGHTQY
TRBJ1-1 TRBV12-3/TRBV12-4 ASRRTGEAF
TRBJ1-2 TRBV6-5 ASSYVGRSSTT
TRBJ2-3 TRBV6-1 ASNESRGPYDTDTQY
TRBJ2-2 TRBV5-4 ASSFGPDTGEPF
TRBJ2-3 TRBV29-1 SAQPGLAGSTHY
TRBJ2-7 TRBV5-4 DSSLVPSAEQY
TRBJ2-5 TRBV11-3 ASSRGPQETQY
TRBJ2-1 TRBV5-1 ASSLTASEVNEQF
TRBJ2-5 TRBV12-3/TRBV12-4 ASSPYGGGQETQY
TRBJ2-7 TRBV4-2 ASSQELADYGQY
TRBJ1-3 TRBV29-1 SVEGGASGNTIY
. TRBV11-2 ASSPSKRKYNEQY
TRBJ2-5 TRBV29-1 SVGFRGREIQY
TRBJ2-7 TRBV4-2 ASSQEVVDYEQY
TRBJ1-5 TRBV6-2/TRBV6-3 ATTEGQGNQPQH
TRBJ2-3 TRBV7-9 ASSPRNTDTQY